This is a list of T cell receptor beta chains from one sample in a study of blood T cell repertoires in COVID-19. Profiling relied on immunoSEQ multiplex PCR, and the TCRdb table lists in-frame clones only, not all of them. The table lists some 320,000 clones, about 90% of them singletons, with roughly 5.2% in the top ten. Sequenced material: PBMCs or T cells enriched from blood (not recorded which). These receptors all come from a woman aged 25 to 39 who had recovered from COVID-19. The conserved cysteine and the conserved F or W are not part of the CDR3 here. For some rows the clone size is stated as once, few or many, or as a class when expanded; others skip it.

size: NA
J: TRBJ2-3
V: TRBV28
CDR3: ASSPWGSGGAGDTQY

size: NA
J: TRBJ1-2
V: TRBV7-9
CDR3: ASSLRQEWNGYT

size: NA
J: TRBJ1-1
V: TRBV4-1
CDR3: ASSRTAHPGSTEAF

size: NA
J: TRBJ1-1
V: TRBV11-3
CDR3: ASSLRGNTEAF

size: NA
J: TRBJ2-7
V: TRBV2
CDR3: ASNRGAPEYEQY

size: NA
J: TRBJ2-2
V: TRBV5-4
CDR3: ASSGGQGAAGELF

size: NA
J: TRBJ1-1
V: TRBV7-2
CDR3: ASSQGQGRKTEAF

size: NA
J: TRBJ2-7
V: TRBV5-6
CDR3: ASSLRGTLSYEQY

size: NA
J: TRBJ1-6
V: TRBV3-1/TRBV3-2
CDR3: ARQTGGAANSPLH

size: NA
J: TRBJ1-3
V: TRBV4-2
CDR3: ASSRLQGSGNTIY

size: NA
J: TRBJ2-3
V: TRBV4-1
CDR3: ASSPPQGDRLRTQY

size: NA
J: TRBJ2-7
V: TRBV11-1
CDR3: ASRQGAGYEQY

size: NA
J: TRBJ1-5
V: TRBV5-6
CDR3: ASSLGRIFGQPQH

size: NA
J: TRBJ1-1
V: TRBV7-3
CDR3: ASSSTLDTEAF

size: NA
J: TRBJ2-3
V: TRBV5-5
CDR3: ASSLGPNTDTQY

size: NA
J: TRBJ1-2
V: TRBV7-9
CDR3: ASSQIQGPNYGYT

size: NA
J: TRBJ1-2
V: TRBV20-1
CDR3: SASTRRLFYGYT

size: NA
J: TRBJ1-6
V: TRBV11-2
CDR3: ASSLEQGAGYNSPLH

size: once
J: TRBJ1-2
V: TRBV4-2
CDR3: ASSQSRGDYGYT

size: NA
J: TRBJ1-6
V: TRBV2
CDR3: ASNGGTSYNSPLH

size: NA
J: TRBJ1-1
V: TRBV20-1
CDR3: SASWGGEWGEAF

size: NA
J: TRBJ2-3
V: TRBV7-6
CDR3: ASSPGLAGGRPDTQY

size: NA
J: TRBJ1-6
V: TRBV5-4
CDR3: ASSLEGRGLSPLH

size: once
J: TRBJ1-1
V: TRBV5-1
CDR3: ASSNWGISNTEAF

size: NA
J: TRBJ1-2
V: TRBV28
CDR3: AIYRQYLGYT

size: NA
J: TRBJ1-2
V: TRBV5-6
CDR3: ASRSEGQGDGYT

size: NA
J: TRBJ1-6
V: TRBV6-6
CDR3: ASSRAGGIRGYNSPLH

size: NA
J: TRBJ1-1
V: TRBV12-3/TRBV12-4
CDR3: ASGEGWVTEAF

size: NA
J: TRBJ2-5
V: TRBV12-1
CDR3: ASSRRGSRQVGETQY